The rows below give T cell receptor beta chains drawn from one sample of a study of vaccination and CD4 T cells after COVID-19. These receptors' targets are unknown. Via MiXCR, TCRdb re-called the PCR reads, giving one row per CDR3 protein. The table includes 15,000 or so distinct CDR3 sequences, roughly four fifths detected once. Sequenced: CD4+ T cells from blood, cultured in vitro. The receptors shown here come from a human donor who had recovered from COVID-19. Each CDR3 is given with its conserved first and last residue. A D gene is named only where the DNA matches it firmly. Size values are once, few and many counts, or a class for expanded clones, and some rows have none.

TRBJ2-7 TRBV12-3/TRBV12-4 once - CASSQQNSYEQYF TGTGCCAGCAGTCAGCAGAATTCCTACGAGCAGTACTTC
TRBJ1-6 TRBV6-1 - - CASTEQAGALSSYNSPLHF TGTGCCAGCACCGAACAGGCAGGGGCCCTTAGCTCCTATAATTCACCCCTCCACTTT
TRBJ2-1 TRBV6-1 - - CASSEGRVSSQFF TGTGCCAGCAGTGAGGGTCGGGTTAGTAGTCAGTTCTTC
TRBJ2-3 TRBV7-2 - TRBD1 CASRLGGPGPDTQYF TGTGCCAGCAGACTAGGGGGCCCTGGCCCAGATACGCAGTATTTT
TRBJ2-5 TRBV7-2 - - CASSLGGTQETQYF TGTGCCAGCAGCTTAGGGGGGACCCAAGAGACCCAGTACTTC
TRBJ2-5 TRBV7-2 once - CASSLLGRGIQETQYF TGTGCCAGCAGCCTATTAGGACGGGGAATACAAGAGACCCAGTACTTC
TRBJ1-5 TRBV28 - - CAGGTGSKGNQPQHF TGTGCCGGAGGAACAGGGAGTAAGGGCAATCAGCCCCAGCATTTT
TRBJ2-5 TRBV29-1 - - CSSARVLGGQGETQYF TGCAGCTCCGCGAGGGTCTTAGGTGGGCAAGGAGAGACCCAGTACTTC
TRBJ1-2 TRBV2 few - CASSSRTEGLGYTF TGTGCCAGCAGTTCCAGGACAGAAGGTCTTGGCTACACCTTC
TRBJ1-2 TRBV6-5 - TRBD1 CASSSPTGPALNYGYTF TGTGCCAGCAGTTCTCCGACAGGGCCTGCACTCAACTATGGCTACACCTTC
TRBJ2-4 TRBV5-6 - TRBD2 CASSFRGGGGNIQYF TGTGCCAGCAGCTTCCGCGGGGGTGGGGGAAACATTCAGTACTTC
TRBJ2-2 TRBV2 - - CASSLQGTSTGELFF TGTGCTAGCAGTCTTCAGGGCACGAGCACCGGGGAGCTGTTTTTT
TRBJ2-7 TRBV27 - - CASSPTGEASYEQYF TGTGCCAGCAGTCCCACGGGGGAAGCCTCCTACGAGCAGTACTTC
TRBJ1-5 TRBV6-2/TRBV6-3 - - CASKRDTVLTQPQHF TGTGCCAGCAAAAGGGACACCGTTCTCACACAGCCCCAGCATTTT
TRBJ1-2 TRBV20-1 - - CSARDPYDGYTF TGCAGTGCTAGAGATCCCTACGATGGCTACACCTTC
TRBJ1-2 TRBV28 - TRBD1 CASNGFGQGATKGFYGYTF TGTGCCAGCAATGGGTTCGGACAGGGAGCTACTAAAGGCTTTTATGGCTACACCTTC